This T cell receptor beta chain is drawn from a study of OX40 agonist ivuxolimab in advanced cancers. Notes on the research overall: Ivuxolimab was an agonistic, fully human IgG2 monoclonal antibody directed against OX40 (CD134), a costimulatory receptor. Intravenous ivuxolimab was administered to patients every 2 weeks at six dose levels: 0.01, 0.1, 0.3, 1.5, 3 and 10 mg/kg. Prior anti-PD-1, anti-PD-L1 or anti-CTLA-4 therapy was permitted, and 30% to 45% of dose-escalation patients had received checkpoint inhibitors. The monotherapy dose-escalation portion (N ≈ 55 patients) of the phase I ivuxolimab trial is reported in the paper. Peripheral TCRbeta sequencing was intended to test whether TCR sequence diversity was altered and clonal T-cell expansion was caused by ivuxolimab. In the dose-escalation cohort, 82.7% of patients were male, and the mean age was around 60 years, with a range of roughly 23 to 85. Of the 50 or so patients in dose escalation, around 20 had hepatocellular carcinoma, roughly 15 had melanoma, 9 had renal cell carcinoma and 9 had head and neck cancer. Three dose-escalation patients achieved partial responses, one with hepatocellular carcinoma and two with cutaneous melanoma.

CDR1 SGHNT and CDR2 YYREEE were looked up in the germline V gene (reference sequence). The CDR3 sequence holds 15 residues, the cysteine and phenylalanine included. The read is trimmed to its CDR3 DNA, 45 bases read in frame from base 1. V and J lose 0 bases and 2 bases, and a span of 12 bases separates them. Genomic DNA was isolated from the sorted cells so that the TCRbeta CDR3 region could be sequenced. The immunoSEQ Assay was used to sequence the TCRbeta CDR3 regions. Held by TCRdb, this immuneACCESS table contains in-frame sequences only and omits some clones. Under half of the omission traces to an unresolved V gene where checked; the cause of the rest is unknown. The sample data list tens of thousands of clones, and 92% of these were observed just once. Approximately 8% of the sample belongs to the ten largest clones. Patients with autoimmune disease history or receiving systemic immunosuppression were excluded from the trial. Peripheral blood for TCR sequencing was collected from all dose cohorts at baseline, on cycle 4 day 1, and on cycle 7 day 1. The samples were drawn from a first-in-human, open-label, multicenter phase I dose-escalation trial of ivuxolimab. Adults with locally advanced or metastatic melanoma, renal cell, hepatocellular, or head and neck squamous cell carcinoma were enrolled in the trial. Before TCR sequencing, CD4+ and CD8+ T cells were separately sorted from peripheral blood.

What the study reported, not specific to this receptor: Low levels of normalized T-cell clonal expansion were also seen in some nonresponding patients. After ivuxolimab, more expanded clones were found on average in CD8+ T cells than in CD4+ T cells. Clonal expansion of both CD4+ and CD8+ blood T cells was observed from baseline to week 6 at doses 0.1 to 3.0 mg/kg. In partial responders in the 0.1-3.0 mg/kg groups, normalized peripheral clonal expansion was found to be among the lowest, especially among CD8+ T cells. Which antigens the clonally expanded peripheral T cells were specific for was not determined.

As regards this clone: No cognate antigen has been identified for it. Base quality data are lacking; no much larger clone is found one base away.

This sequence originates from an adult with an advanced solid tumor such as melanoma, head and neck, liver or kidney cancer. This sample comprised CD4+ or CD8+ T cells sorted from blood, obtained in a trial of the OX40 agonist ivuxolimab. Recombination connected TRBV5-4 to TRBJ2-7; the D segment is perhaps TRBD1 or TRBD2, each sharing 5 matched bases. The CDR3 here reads CASSLVGTDTYEQYF. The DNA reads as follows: TGTGCCAGCAGCTTGGTGGGGACGGATACCTACGAGCAGTACTTC.